Listed below are T cell receptor beta chains from one sample, sequenced in a study of OX40 agonist ivuxolimab in advanced cancers. Libraries were prepared by immunoSEQ multiplex PCR; TCRdb keeps only in-frame clonotypes and omits some of them. The sample records some 86,000 clones, 90% being singletons. The material was CD4+ or CD8+ T cells sorted from blood, obtained in a trial of the OX40 agonist ivuxolimab. The receptors come from an adult with an advanced solid tumor such as melanoma, head and neck, liver or kidney cancer. Each CDR3 is given with its conserved first and last residue. The order of the fields is clone size, D gene, J gene, V gene, CDR3 protein, CDR3 DNA. D genes are given only for firm matches. The listing skips clone size in some rows; elsewhere it reads once, few, many or a size class.

.	.	TRBJ2-7	TRBV7-6	CASSLDTGFPYEQYF	TGTGCCAGCAGCCTAGACACAGGGTTTCCCTACGAGCAGTACTTC
.	TRBD1	TRBJ1-2	TRBV6-1	CASSFRDRASYGYTF	TGTGCCAGCAGTTTCCGGGACAGGGCGTCCTATGGCTACACCTTC
.	TRBD2	TRBJ2-5	TRBV9	CASSVATAGDLQETQYF	TGTGCCAGCAGCGTAGCTACCGCGGGGGACCTCCAAGAGACCCAGTACTTC
once	TRBD2	TRBJ2-3	TRBV19	CASSIGARGGATDTQYF	TGTGCCAGTAGTATAGGGGCCCGCGGGGGGGCAACAGATACGCAGTATTTT
.	.	TRBJ2-3	TRBV28	CASSFRGADTQYF	TGTGCCAGCAGTTTTAGGGGTGCAGATACGCAGTATTTT
.	.	TRBJ1-5	TRBV6-1	CASSEGWGEGNQPQHF	TGTGCCAGCAGTGAAGGTTGGGGTGAAGGGAATCAGCCCCAGCATTTT
.	.	TRBJ2-1	TRBV11-3	CASSPPGRDDNEQFF	TGTGCCAGCAGCCCGCCCGGCAGGGACGACAATGAGCAGTTCTTC
.	TRBD1	TRBJ1-2	TRBV28	CASSIPTGGDYGYTF	TGTGCCAGCAGTATACCGACAGGGGGCGACTATGGCTACACCTTC
.	TRBD2	TRBJ2-5	TRBV5-1	CASNTLAGGLETQYF	TGCGCCAGCAACACACTAGCGGGGGGGCTCGAGACCCAGTACTTC
.	TRBD1	TRBJ2-6	TRBV19	CASSPGTGAPGANVLTF	TGTGCCAGTAGCCCTGGGACAGGGGCTCCTGGGGCCAACGTCCTGACTTTC
few	.	TRBJ1-1	TRBV10-1	CASSSDLGTEAFF	TGCGCCAGCAGTTCCGACCTCGGGACTGAAGCTTTCTTT
.	TRBD1	TRBJ2-3	TRBV28	CASSSYAGTGGAKDTQYF	TGTGCCAGCAGTTCTTACGCCGGGACAGGGGGCGCAAAGGATACGCAGTATTTT
few	TRBD1	TRBJ1-1	TRBV7-2	CASSRDRANTEAFF	TGTGCCAGCAGTCGGGACAGGGCGAACACTGAAGCTTTCTTT
.	.	TRBJ1-2	TRBV15	CATSRDRGAGRRYTF	TGTGCCACCAGCAGAGATCGTGGGGCAGGGAGGCGCTACACCTTC
.	.	TRBJ1-4	TRBV28	CASTLHEKLFF	TGTGCCAGCACCCTTCATGAAAAACTGTTTTTT
.	.	TRBJ2-2	TRBV7-8	CASRSGTLTGELFF	TGTGCCAGCAGGTCCGGGACACTTACCGGGGAGCTGTTTTTT
.	TRBD1	TRBJ1-4	TRBV5-1	CASSLDLLDRDEKLFF	TGCGCCAGCAGCTTGGACTTACTGGACAGGGATGAAAAACTGTTTTTT
.	.	TRBJ2-1	TRBV18	CASSPPPHGNEQFF	TGTGCCAGCTCACCCCCACCGCACGGGAATGAGCAGTTCTTC
.	.	TRBJ1-2	TRBV5-1	CASSLGSVPTLQGGYTF	TGCGCCAGCAGCTTGGGATCGGTACCGACCTTGCAGGGCGGCTACACCTTC
.	.	TRBJ2-2	TRBV5-4	CASSFQGNTGELFF	TGTGCCAGCAGCTTTCAGGGGAACACCGGGGAGCTGTTTTTT
.	.	TRBJ1-5	TRBV18	CASSPSRELSNQPQHF	TGTGCCAGCTCACCTAGCAGGGAACTTAGCAATCAGCCCCAGCATTTT
once	.	TRBJ2-5	TRBV7-9	CASSLFGQAYQETQYF	TGTGCCAGCAGCTTATTTGGTCAGGCCTACCAAGAGACCCAGTACTTC
.	.	TRBJ1-5	TRBV12-1	CAGSIQTGGDQPQHF	TGTGCCGGCAGCATCCAGACAGGGGGCGATCAGCCCCAGCATTTT
once	TRBD1	TRBJ2-2	TRBV11-2	CASSFDRGGTGELFF	TGTGCCAGCAGTTTCGACAGGGGAGGCACCGGGGAGCTGTTTTTT
.	.	TRBJ2-5	TRBV30	CACGRPPGPGETQYF	TGTGCCTGTGGGCGGCCGCCGGGCCCCGGAGAGACCCAGTACTTC
.	.	TRBJ1-2	TRBV14	CASSPLDGNYGYTF	TGTGCCAGCAGCCCCCTGGACGGTAACTATGGCTACACCTTC
.	TRBD2	TRBJ2-2	TRBV6-5	CASSPSGGNTGELFF	TGTGCCAGCAGCCCTAGCGGGGGGAACACCGGGGAGCTGTTTTTT
.	.	TRBJ1-1	TRBV11-2	CASSPASNTEAFF	TGTGCCAGCAGCCCAGCCTCGAACACTGAAGCTTTCTTT
.	TRBD1	TRBJ1-6	TRBV5-5	CASSSGTEVNNSPLHF	TGTGCCAGCAGCTCCGGGACAGAAGTCAATAATTCACCCCTCCACTTT
.	.	TRBJ2-3	TRBV5-1	CASSLATATSTDTQYF	TGCGCCAGCAGCTTGGCGACAGCTACTAGCACAGATACGCAGTATTTT
.	.	TRBJ1-3	TRBV30	CAYRVTGNTIYF	TGTGCCTACCGAGTTACTGGAAACACCATATATTTT
once	.	TRBJ1-5	TRBV7-2	CASTNRGNQPQHF	TGTGCCAGCACCAACAGGGGCAATCAGCCCCAGCATTTT
.	.	TRBJ1-5	TRBV28	CASSPPTYQPQHF	TGTGCCAGCAGTCCCCCCACCTATCAGCCCCAGCATTTT
once	.	TRBJ2-3	TRBV5-1	CASSLHTDTQYF	TGCGCCAGCAGCTTGCACACAGATACGCAGTATTTT
.	TRBD2	TRBJ2-2	TRBV6-5	CASSRGTSLTGELFF	TGTGCCAGCAGCCGGGGGACTAGCTTGACCGGGGAGCTGTTTTTT
.	TRBD1	TRBJ1-1	TRBV18	CASSPRPGGDTEAFF	TGTGCCAGCTCACCACGCCCAGGGGGCGACACTGAAGCTTTCTTT
.	TRBD1	TRBJ1-5	TRBV10-3	CAISGQGGNQPQHF	TGTGCCATCAGTGGACAGGGCGGCAATCAGCCCCAGCATTTT
.	.	TRBJ1-3	TRBV7-9	CASSSHGAGNTIYF	TGTGCCAGCAGTTCCCACGGAGCTGGAAACACCATATATTTT
.	TRBD1	TRBJ1-1	TRBV7-6	CASSLYPTGSNTEAFF	TGTGCCAGCAGCCTTTACCCGACAGGGTCGAACACTGAAGCTTTCTTT
.	TRBD2	TRBJ2-5	TRBV7-2	CASSLGAGVSGETQYF	TGTGCCAGCAGCTTAGGTGCGGGGGTCTCCGGAGAGACCCAGTACTTC